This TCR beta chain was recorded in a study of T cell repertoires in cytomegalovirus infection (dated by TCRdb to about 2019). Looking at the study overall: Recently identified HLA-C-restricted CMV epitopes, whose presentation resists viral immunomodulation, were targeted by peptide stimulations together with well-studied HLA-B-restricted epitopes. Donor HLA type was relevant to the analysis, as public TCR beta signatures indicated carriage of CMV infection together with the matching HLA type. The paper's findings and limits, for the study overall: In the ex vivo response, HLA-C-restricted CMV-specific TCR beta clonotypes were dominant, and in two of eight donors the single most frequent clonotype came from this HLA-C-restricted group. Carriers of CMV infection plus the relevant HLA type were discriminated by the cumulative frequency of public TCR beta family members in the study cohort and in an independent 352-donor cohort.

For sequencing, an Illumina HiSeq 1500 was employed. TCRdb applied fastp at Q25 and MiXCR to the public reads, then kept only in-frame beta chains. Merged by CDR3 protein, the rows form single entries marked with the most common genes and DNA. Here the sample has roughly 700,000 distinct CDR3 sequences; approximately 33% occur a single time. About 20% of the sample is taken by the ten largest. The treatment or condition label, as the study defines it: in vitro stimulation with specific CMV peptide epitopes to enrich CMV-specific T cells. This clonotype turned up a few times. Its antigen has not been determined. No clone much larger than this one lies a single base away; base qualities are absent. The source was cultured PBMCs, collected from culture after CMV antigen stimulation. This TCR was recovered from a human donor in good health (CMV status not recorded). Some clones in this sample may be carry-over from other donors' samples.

The CDR3 amino acid sequence is: CASSPRTSYGPEAFF. The bases are TGTGCCAGCAGCCCACGGACCTCCTACGGCCCCGAAGCTTTCTTT. The sequence is built from TRBV7-8 and TRBJ1-1, with the D segment identity uncertain. The V and J ends are trimmed by 5 bases and 8 bases, leaving 21 bases between them. The CDR3 spans 15 residues, from the cysteine through the phenylalanine. Just the 45-base CDR3 DNA is kept, in frame starting at base 1. As encoded in the germline V gene, CDR1 is SGHVS while CDR2 is FQNEAQ.